These T cell receptor beta chains were read from a single sample in a study of blood T cell repertoires in COVID-19. The assay was immunoSEQ multiplex PCR, and TCRdb's table has in-frame clones only and misses some. Of more than 150,000 clones in the sample, about 85% were seen once. The source material was peripheral blood. These receptors all stem from a woman aged 80 or older with acute or convalescent COVID-19. The CDR3 runs from the conserved cysteine through the conserved F or W. Each record gives: V gene, J gene, clone size, D gene, CDR3 DNA, CDR3 protein. D genes are given only for firm matches. Clone size is given for some rows only: seen once, a few or many times, or a class if the clone is expanded.

>TRBV5-6|TRBJ2-7|.|TRBD1
TGTGCCAGCAGCTTGGTGGGACAGGGTTACGAGCAGTACTTC
CASSLVGQGYEQYF
>TRBV11-2|TRBJ2-1|.|TRBD2
TGTGCCAGCAGCCTTAGCGGGACGGTTGGGAGGGATGAGCAGTTCTTC
CASSLSGTVGRDEQFF
>TRBV21-1|TRBJ1-1|.|.
TGTGCCAGCAGCAAAGGAGGGACGGAGGGTGAAGCTTTCTTT
CASSKGGTEGEAFF
>TRBV3-1/TRBV3-2|TRBJ1-6|.|TRBD1
TGTGCCAGCAGTAACAGGGGGTCCTATAATTCACCCCTCCACTTT
CASSNRGSYNSPLHF
>TRBV5-6|TRBJ2-7|.|.
TGTGCCAGCAGCTTGGTGCTAGCCTACGAGCAGTACTTC
CASSLVLAYEQYF
>TRBV19|TRBJ1-4|few|.
TGTGCCAGTAGCAAGCAGGGGCTGGATGAAAAACTGTTTTTT
CASSKQGLDEKLFF
>TRBV5-1|TRBJ1-4|.|.
TGCGCCAGCAGCCTGCAGGGGAATGGCGAAAAACTGTTTTTT
CASSLQGNGEKLFF
>TRBV5-4|TRBJ2-1|.|TRBD2
TGTGCCAGCAGCTCGAGTGCGGGGGTTCCCTACAATGAGCAGTTCTTC
CASSSSAGVPYNEQFF
>TRBV7-2|TRBJ2-7|.|TRBD2
TGTGCCAGCACAGTGCGGGAGGGCCCCTACGAGCAGTACTTC
CASTVREGPYEQYF
>TRBV7-9|TRBJ1-2|.|.
TGTGCCAGCAGCTTAGGGGCACAGGCGTACTATGGCTACACCTTC
CASSLGAQAYYGYTF
>TRBV11-3|TRBJ1-1|once|.
TGTGCCAGCAGCCTAACAGCGAACACTGAAGCTTTCTTT
CASSLTANTEAFF
>TRBV19|TRBJ1-2|.|.
TGTGCCAGTAGTCCACAGGGAGAAGGCTATGGCTACACCTTC
CASSPQGEGYGYTF
>TRBV7-2|TRBJ2-2|.|TRBD2
TGTGCCAGCTCCTCGCGGGGGGGCACCGGGGAGCTGTTTTTT
CASSSRGGTGELFF
>TRBV19|TRBJ1-3|.|.
TGTGCCAGTACCCCATCAGGGGTGGGAAACACCATATATTTT
CASTPSGVGNTIYF
>TRBV5-1|TRBJ1-1|.|.
TGCGCCAGCAGCTTGGAACCTGGGCACGCTTTCTTT
CASSLEPGHAFF
>TRBV18|TRBJ1-3|.|TRBD1
TGTGCCAGCTCAGTTGCGGTGTACAGGGGCTCCTCTGGAAACACCATATATTTT
CASSVAVYRGSSGNTIYF
>TRBV7-9|TRBJ2-1|.|.
TGTGCCAGCAGCTCTCGGCGGAGGGCCTTTGTTTCCTACAATGAGCAGTTCTTC
CASSSRRRAFVSYNEQFF
>TRBV5-4|TRBJ2-2|.|TRBD2
TGTGCCAGCAGCTTGAGGGGCGGGAGTGGTATCGGGGAGCTGTTTTTT
CASSLRGGSGIGELFF
>TRBV2|TRBJ1-1|.|TRBD1
TGTGCCAGCAGTCGGACAGGGAAGGTTACTGAAGCTTTCTTT
CASSRTGKVTEAFF
>TRBV6-5|TRBJ1-1|.|.
TGTGCCAGCAGACAGTTTGGGGGGACTGAAGCTTTCTTT
CASRQFGGTEAFF
>TRBV27|TRBJ2-1|.|TRBD1
TGTGCCAGCAGTGGGACAGGGGGCCGTGATGAGCAGTTCTTC
CASSGTGGRDEQFF
>TRBV7-3|TRBJ1-5|.|TRBD1
TGTGCCAGCAGCGCGACAGGGGCCAATCAGCCCCAGCATTTT
CASSATGANQPQHF
>TRBV5-1|TRBJ2-1|.|.
TGCGCCAGCAGCTTGGGGACGGGAGTTCGCCCGAGCGGGGAGCAGTTCTTC
CASSLGTGVRPSGEQFF
>TRBV20-1|TRBJ1-1|few|TRBD1
TGCAGTGCTAGTGGGGGACAGGGGATGAACACTGAAGCTTTCTTT
CSASGGQGMNTEAFF
>TRBV6-4|TRBJ2-1|.|TRBD2
TGTGCCAGCAGAGGGACTAGCGGCTCCTACAATGAGCAGTTCTTC
CASRGTSGSYNEQFF
>TRBV9|TRBJ2-2|.|TRBD2
TGTGCCAGCAGCCCCCCCTCCTCGGGACTAGCCTCATTAGCCGGGGAGCTGTTTTTT
CASSPPSSGLASLAGELFF
>TRBV29-1|TRBJ2-1|.|TRBD1
TGCAGCGTTGAAGGGGACAGGGGCTCCTACAATGAGCAGTTCTTC
CSVEGDRGSYNEQFF
>TRBV6-2/TRBV6-3|TRBJ1-5|.|.
TGTGCCAGCAGCGACGGGATCCCAGTGTGGCCCCAGCATTTT
CASSDGIPVWPQHF
>TRBV6-2/TRBV6-3|TRBJ1-5|.|.
TGTGCCAGCAGTTACCTGGGGAGGCAGAACAATCAGCCCCAGCATTTT
CASSYLGRQNNQPQHF
>TRBV18|TRBJ1-2|once|.
TGTGCCAGCTCACCGAGAGGCAGAAACTATGGCTACACCTTC
CASSPRGRNYGYTF
>TRBV3-1/TRBV3-2|TRBJ1-1|few|.
TGTGCCAGCAGCCAAGATGTGCGAAACACTGAAGCTTTCTTT
CASSQDVRNTEAFF
>TRBV5-4|TRBJ1-2|.|TRBD1
TGTGCCAGCAGCTCCGGGACAGAAAGGTCCCACACCTTC
CASSSGTERSHTF
>TRBV7-3|TRBJ2-3|.|.
TGTGCCAGCAGCTTAATGGTTAGCGGCACGGATACGCAGTATTTT
CASSLMVSGTDTQYF
>TRBV19|TRBJ2-2|.|TRBD1
TGTGCCAGTAATCAGGGGGCGACGAACACCGGGGAGCTGTTTTTT
CASNQGATNTGELFF
>TRBV14|TRBJ2-7|.|.
TGTGCCAGCAGCCGCACAGGGTACTACGAGCAGTACTTC
CASSRTGYYEQYF
>TRBV5-1|TRBJ1-4|.|.
TGCGCCAGCAGCTCCGACAGGACAACTAATGAAAAACTGTTTTTT
CASSSDRTTNEKLFF
>TRBV9|TRBJ2-1|.|TRBD1
TGTGCCAGCAGCGTAGAAGGGACAGGCAAACCATTCTTC
CASSVEGTGKPFF
>TRBV5-4|TRBJ2-3|.|TRBD2
TGTGCCAGCAGCTTTCGCGGGAGGGCTGGAGATACGCAGTATTTT
CASSFRGRAGDTQYF
>TRBV3-1/TRBV3-2|TRBJ2-7|.|.
TGTGCCAGCAGCCAAGGCGGGGCAGGGAGTTCCTACGAGCAGTACTTC
CASSQGGAGSSYEQYF
>TRBV24-1|TRBJ2-1|.|.
TGTGCCACCAGTGATTTTCGCAGGGGTCGACATGAGCAGTTCTTC
CATSDFRRGRHEQFF
>TRBV6-5|TRBJ1-4|.|TRBD1
TGTGCCACCATGGACAGGGGGGCTAATGAAAAACTGTTTTTT
CATMDRGANEKLFF
>TRBV2|TRBJ1-1|.|.
TGTGCCAGCAAATCAAGGGGCCATATCCCTGAAGCTTTCTTT
CASKSRGHIPEAFF